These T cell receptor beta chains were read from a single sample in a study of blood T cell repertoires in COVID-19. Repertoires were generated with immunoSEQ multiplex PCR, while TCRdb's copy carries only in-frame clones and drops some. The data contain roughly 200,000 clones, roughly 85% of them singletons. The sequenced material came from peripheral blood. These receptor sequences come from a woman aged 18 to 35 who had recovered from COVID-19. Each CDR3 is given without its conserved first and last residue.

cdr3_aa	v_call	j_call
ASSQVGRSNQPQH	TRBV16	TRBJ1-5
AWTTTGYIYEQY	TRBV30	TRBJ2-7
ASSVFSSYNEQF	TRBV9	TRBJ2-1
ASSMVAVNEQF	TRBV19	TRBJ2-1
AVREDATNEKLF	TRBV10-3	TRBJ1-4
ASSSKTASTDTQY	TRBV27	TRBJ2-3
ASSPQGTYNEQF	TRBV11-3	TRBJ2-1
ASRLGVAGDPPYEQY	TRBV12-2	TRBJ2-7
ASSDSTGRSGKGEQF	TRBV6-4	TRBJ2-1
AHLGSITDTQY	TRBV7-6	TRBJ2-3
ASSAGTVYNEQF	TRBV11-1	TRBJ2-1
ASSQARGGATYEQY	TRBV4-1	TRBJ2-7
ASSLSVFQPQH	TRBV12-3/TRBV12-4	TRBJ1-5